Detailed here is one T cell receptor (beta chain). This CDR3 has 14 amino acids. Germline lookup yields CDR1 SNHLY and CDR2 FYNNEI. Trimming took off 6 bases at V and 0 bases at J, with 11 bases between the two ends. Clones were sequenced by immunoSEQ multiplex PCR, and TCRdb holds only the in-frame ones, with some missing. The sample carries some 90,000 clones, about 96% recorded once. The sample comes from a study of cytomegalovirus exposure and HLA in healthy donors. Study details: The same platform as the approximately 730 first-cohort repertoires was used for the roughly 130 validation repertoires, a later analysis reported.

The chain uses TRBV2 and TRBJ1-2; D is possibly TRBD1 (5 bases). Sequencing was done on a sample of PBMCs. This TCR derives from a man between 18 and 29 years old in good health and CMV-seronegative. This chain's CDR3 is CASRGGAANYGYTF. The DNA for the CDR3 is TGTGCCAGCAGGGGGGGTGCAGCTAACTATGGCTACACCTTC.